A single sample gave rise to the 25 T cell receptor beta chains below, sequenced in a study of T cells in Graves' hyperthyroidism and ophthalmopathy. TCR beta CDR3 sequences were amplified from RNA transcripts. Researchers ran a first-round RT-PCR on the TCR CDR3 using the HTBI primer set. One entry per CDR3 protein results from TCRdb running MiXCR on the multiplex PCR reads. The sample lists some 510,000 distinct CDR3 sequences, 20% occurring once. Input material: blood. These receptors originate from a man younger than 35 with Graves' hyperthyroidism.

This clonotype was picked up a small number of times. The chain combines TRBV3-1 with TRBJ1-3, with a tentative D call TRBD1 (5 bases). CDR1 is LGHDT and CDR2 is YNNKEL in the germline V gene (reference sequence). Trimming took 0 bases from V and 1 from J, leaving 16 bases between them. The CDR3 is made up of 18 amino acids. The CDR3 region has the DNA TGTGCCAGCAGCCAAGATTCGTGGGGACGGAGTTCTGGAAACACCATATATTTT. It is translated as CASSQDSWGRSSGNTIYF.

This clonotype was counted ten times or more. V gene TRBV12-3 or TRBV12-4 combines with J gene TRBJ2-7; D not resolved. Trimming removed 6 bases at V and 4 bases at J, with 10 bases between. This CDR3 region has 12 residues. This CDR3 reads CASSPDKYEQYF. In nucleotides, the CDR3 is TGTGCCAGCAGCCCAGACAAATACGAGCAGTACTTC.

This clonotype was detected many times. One end of the junction does not line up with germline, which may come from a read error. This chain uses TRBV28 with TRBJ2-7, with D hard to call. The germline V gene encodes CDR1 MDHEN and CDR2 SYDVKM. The CDR3 runs 12 residues. The CDR3 DNA follows: TGTGCCAGCAGTTTGGTAGGATACGGGCAGTACTTC. Residues: CASSLVGYGQYF.

This clonotype has a count of ten or more. This rearrangement joins TRBV25-1 to TRBJ2-5; TRBD1 might be the D (6 bases). The CDR3 length is 14 residues. The germline V and J ends were trimmed by 3 bases and 3 bases, with 11 bases remaining between them. Per the germline V gene, CDR1 is MGHDK and CDR2 is SYGVNS. The CDR3 DNA reads as TGTGCCAGCAGTGAGCTGGGGGCTAAAGAGACCCAGTACTTC. This codes for CASSELGAKETQYF. The entire variable domain, with the rest obtained from reference TRBV25-1 and TRBJ2-5, is as follows: EADIYQTPRYLVIGTGKKITLECSQTMGHDKMYWYQQDPGMELHLIHYSYGVNSTEKGDLSSESTVSRIRTEHFPLTLESARPSHTSQYLCASSELGAKETQYFGPGTRLLVL.

V is TRBV6-1 and J is TRBJ1-1; D uncertain. Trimming removed 0 bases at V and 6 bases at J, with 14 bases between. The CDR3 extends over 15 amino acids. CDR1 is MNHNS and CDR2 is SASEGT in the germline V gene. CDR3 nucleotide sequence: TGTGCCAGCAGTGAAGCAGGCTCGAGACGCGCTGAAGCTTTCTTT. It is translated as CASSEAGSRRAEAFF.

The CDR3 nucleotides read TGTGCCAGCAGCACCTTAGGGGTAAATGGCTACACCTTC. This sequence encodes CASSTLGVNGYTF. This rearrangement joins TRBV5-6 to TRBJ1-2; possibly TRBD1 for D (5 bases). V dropped 4 bases and J dropped 6 bases, with 13 bases sitting between them. Germline V gene data show CDR1 as SGHDT and CDR2 as YYEEEE. The CDR3 loop spans 13 amino acids. Full variable domain (rest looked up from reference TRBV5-6 and TRBJ1-2): DAGVTQSPTHLIKTRGQQVTLRCSPKSGHDTVSWYQQALGQGPQFIFQYYEEEERQRGNFPDRFSGHQFPNYSSELNVNALLLGDSALYLCASSTLGVNGYTFGSGTRLTVV.

The gene calls are TRBV24-1 and TRBJ2-7, with D possibly TRBD2 on 6 matching bases. This CDR3 has 15 residues. Germline CDR1 KGHDR, CDR2 SFDVKD. Trimming pared 4 bases from V and 3 bases from J, leaving 15 bases between. Here the CDR3 reads CATSDNLGEVYEQYF. The CDR3 DNA reads as TGTGCCACCAGTGACAACCTCGGGGAGGTCTACGAGCAGTACTTC.

This clonotype came up a few times. The genes are TRBV15 and TRBJ2-7; maybe TRBD2 (5 bases). Trimming took off 2 bases at V and 3 bases at J, with 14 bases between the two ends. CDR1 and CDR2 (germline): LNHNV, YYDKDF (reference sequence). The length of the CDR3 is 15 residues. The CDR3 reads CATSRSGLLNYEQYF. CDR3 nucleotides: TGTGCCACCAGCAGATCCGGACTCCTTAACTACGAGCAGTACTTC. The full variable domain, completed using reference TRBV15 and TRBJ2-7, is DAMVIQNPRYQVTQFGKPVTLSCSQTLNHNVMYWYQQKSSQAPKLLFHYYDKDFNNEADTPDNFQSRRPNTSFCFLDIRSPGLGDTAMYLCATSRSGLLNYEQYFGPGTRLTVT.

For the CDR3, the DNA is TGTGCCACCAGCGGCGGGTCCTGGGAACAAGAGACCCAGTACTTC. Protein sequence: CATSGGSWEQETQYF. The chain combines TRBV15 with TRBJ2-5, with D tentatively TRBD2 (5 bases). V was shortened by 5 bases and J by 2 bases, with 15 bases between the two germline ends. The length of the CDR3 is 15 residues. Germline CDR1 reads LNHNV; CDR2 reads YYDKDF (reference sequence).

Ten or more counts support this clonotype. The J gene is TRBJ2-7, the V gene TRBV28, with 7 bases fitting TRBD1. Germline assignment: CDR1 MDHEN and CDR2 SYDVKM. The CDR3 contains 16 residues. The V gene end was trimmed by 5 bases and the J gene end by 3 bases; junction bases not matched to a gene: 13. For the CDR3, the DNA is TGTGCCAGCAGTGCCGAAGACAGGGTCGGTAACTACGAGCAGTACTTC. The encoded protein is CASSAEDRVGNYEQYF.

The chain employs TRBV6-1 and TRBJ2-7; D remains unclear. Germline V gives CDR1 MNHNS, CDR2 SASEGT. Trimming removed 4 bases from V and 0 bases from J, with 7 bases in between. CDR3 length: 13 amino acids. CDR3 sequence reads: CASSASISYEQYF. CDR3 sequence (DNA): TGTGCCAGCAGTGCGAGTATCTCCTACGAGCAGTACTTC.

V and J are TRBV11-3 and TRBJ2-3, with no clear D. Trimming took 0 bases from V and 8 from J, leaving 12 bases between them. Germline CDR1 SGHNT, CDR2 YENEEA. This CDR3 region has 14 residues. CDR3 loop: CASSLDPLVGTQYF. In DNA form, the CDR3 reads TGTGCCAGCAGCTTAGACCCCCTAGTAGGTACGCAGTATTTT.

The CDR3 protein is CATSRDRRGRYEQYF. In DNA, the CDR3 is TGTGCCACCAGCAGAGATCGACGGGGCAGGTACGAGCAGTACTTC. V usage is TRBV15 and J usage is TRBJ2-7; TRBD1 or TRBD2 may be the D gene (5 bases each). Germline-derived CDR1 and CDR2 are LNHNV and YYDKDF (reference sequence). The germline V and J ends were trimmed by 0 bases and 4 bases, with 13 bases remaining between them. This CDR3 spans 15 amino acids.

The J gene is TRBJ2-2, the V gene TRBV9; TRBD1 is a possible D gene (5 bases). This CDR3 comprises 14 residues. Germline lookup yields CDR1 SGDLS and CDR2 YYNGEE. V lost 7 bases, J lost 2 bases, and 12 bases lay in between. In DNA, the CDR3 is TGTGCCAGCCGAGGCAGGGCAAACACCGGGGAGCTGTTTTTT. Protein product: CASRGRANTGELFF.

Ten or more counts support this clonotype. The rearrangement uses TRBV12-3 or TRBV12-4 and TRBJ2-5, with 8 nucleotides matching TRBD1. V gave up 5 bases and J gave up 8 bases; unmatched junction bases: 10. CDR3 length equals 14 residues. The CDR3 DNA reads TGTGCCAGCAGTCCCCTCCGGACAGGGAAAACCCAGTACTTC. Translated, it gives CASSPLRTGKTQYF.

This clonotype was seen at least ten times. The chain uses TRBV2 and TRBJ1-2; TRBD1 matches 7 bases. Losses at the gene ends were 5 bases for V and 4 bases for J; bases not matched to a gene: 7. Looked up from germline, CDR1 is SNHLY and CDR2 is FYNNEI. CDR3 length: 14 residues. For the CDR3, the DNA is TGTGCCAGCAGTCAAGACAGGGCGTTCTATGGCTACACCTTC. Translating it yields CASSQDRAFYGYTF.

This clonotype was recorded only once. The V and J genes are TRBV19 and TRBJ1-5, with D perhaps TRBD1 (5 bases). V was shortened by 5 bases and J by 4 bases, with 15 bases between the two germline ends. Germline V CDR1 and CDR2: LNHDA, SQIVND (reference sequence). This CDR3 comprises 15 residues. Here the CDR3 DNA reads TGTGCCAGTAGTGCCATTTCGGGGCCGAATCAGCCCCAGCATTTT. It translates to CASSAISGPNQPQHF.

This chain joins TRBV27 and TRBJ1-1, with D perhaps matching TRBD1 (6 bases). The CDR3 is made up of 15 amino acids. Germline-derived CDR1 and CDR2 are MNHEY and SMNVEV (reference sequence). The V end lost 5 bases, the J end lost 1 base, and 14 bases lay between the germline ends. CDR3 amino acids: CASSLYGTSNTEAFF. CDR3 nucleotides: TGTGCCAGCAGTCTGTACGGGACATCGAACACTGAAGCTTTCTTT.

This clonotype was seen ten or more times. The chain employs TRBV6-2 or TRBV6-3 and TRBJ2-7; 9 bases agree with TRBD2. V lost 8 bases to trimming and J lost 2 bases; unmatched junction nucleotides: 4. Germline CDR1 MNHEY, CDR2 SVGEGT. There are 13 residues in the CDR3. CDR3 protein: CASQTSGTYEQYF. The CDR3 DNA follows: TGTGCCAGCCAGACTAGCGGTACCTACGAGCAGTACTTC.

This clonotype came up many times. The rearrangement uses TRBV28 and TRBJ1-5, with D unresolved. This CDR3 comprises 16 residues. Per germline, CDR1 MDHEN and CDR2 SYDVKM. Trimming left V 8 bases short and J 2 bases short, with 19 bases between. The CDR3 nucleotides are TGTGCCAGCCTCCTGAATGTAGCCATGGGCAATCAGCCCCAGCATTTT. This sequence encodes CASLLNVAMGNQPQHF.

This clonotype has ten or more counts. The gene calls are TRBV12-3 or TRBV12-4 and TRBJ1-2, with TRBD1 identical over 9 bases. V shed 6 bases, J shed 7 bases, and the junction held 3 bases outside the gene matches. The CDR3 spans 12 residues. The CDR3 protein is CASRGQGPGYTF. CDR3 nucleotide sequence: TGTGCCAGCAGGGGACAGGGTCCTGGCTACACCTTC.

This sequence joins TRBV15 and TRBJ2-7; D is unresolved. CDR3 size: 14 residues. Germline assignment: CDR1 LNHNV and CDR2 YYDKDF (reference sequence). V was pared by 3 bases and J by 2 bases, with 11 bases between. CDR3 DNA sequence: TGTGCCACCAGCAGTTCTAACAGAGCCTACGAGCAGTACTTC. This gives the protein CATSSSNRAYEQYF.

At least ten counts were recorded for this clonotype. At one of its ends the junction is not consistent with the germline gene, which may arise from a read error. The rearrangement links TRBV12-3 or TRBV12-4 to TRBJ2-5; D might be TRBD1 or TRBD2, each matching 6 bases. The CDR3 contains 14 residues. The CDR3 DNA follows: TGTGCCAGCGGTTTACGGGGGCGAGGGGAGACCCAGTACTTC. Its translation: CASGLRGRGETQYF.

In its sample, this clonotype was seen many times. The chain couples TRBV28 to TRBJ2-7; D call uncertain. CDR1 and CDR2 from the germline V gene are MDHEN and SYDVKM. The germline V and J ends were trimmed by 5 bases and 5 bases, with 19 bases remaining between them. There are 15 residues in the CDR3. The CDR3 protein is CASSKRPGGFDEQYF. DNA of the CDR3: TGTGCCAGCAGTAAACGGCCAGGTGGGTTCGACGAGCAGTACTTC.

This clonotype has at least ten counts. The chain employs TRBV20-1 and TRBJ2-5, with D hard to call. The V end lost 2 bases, the J end lost 3 bases, and 10 bases lay between the germline ends. CDR3 length: 13 residues. Germline V gives CDR1 DFQATT, CDR2 SNEGSKA (reference sequence). CDR3 sequence (DNA): TGCAGTGCTAGACGGCAGATCGAAGAGACCCAGTACTTC. Its protein product is CSARRQIEETQYF.